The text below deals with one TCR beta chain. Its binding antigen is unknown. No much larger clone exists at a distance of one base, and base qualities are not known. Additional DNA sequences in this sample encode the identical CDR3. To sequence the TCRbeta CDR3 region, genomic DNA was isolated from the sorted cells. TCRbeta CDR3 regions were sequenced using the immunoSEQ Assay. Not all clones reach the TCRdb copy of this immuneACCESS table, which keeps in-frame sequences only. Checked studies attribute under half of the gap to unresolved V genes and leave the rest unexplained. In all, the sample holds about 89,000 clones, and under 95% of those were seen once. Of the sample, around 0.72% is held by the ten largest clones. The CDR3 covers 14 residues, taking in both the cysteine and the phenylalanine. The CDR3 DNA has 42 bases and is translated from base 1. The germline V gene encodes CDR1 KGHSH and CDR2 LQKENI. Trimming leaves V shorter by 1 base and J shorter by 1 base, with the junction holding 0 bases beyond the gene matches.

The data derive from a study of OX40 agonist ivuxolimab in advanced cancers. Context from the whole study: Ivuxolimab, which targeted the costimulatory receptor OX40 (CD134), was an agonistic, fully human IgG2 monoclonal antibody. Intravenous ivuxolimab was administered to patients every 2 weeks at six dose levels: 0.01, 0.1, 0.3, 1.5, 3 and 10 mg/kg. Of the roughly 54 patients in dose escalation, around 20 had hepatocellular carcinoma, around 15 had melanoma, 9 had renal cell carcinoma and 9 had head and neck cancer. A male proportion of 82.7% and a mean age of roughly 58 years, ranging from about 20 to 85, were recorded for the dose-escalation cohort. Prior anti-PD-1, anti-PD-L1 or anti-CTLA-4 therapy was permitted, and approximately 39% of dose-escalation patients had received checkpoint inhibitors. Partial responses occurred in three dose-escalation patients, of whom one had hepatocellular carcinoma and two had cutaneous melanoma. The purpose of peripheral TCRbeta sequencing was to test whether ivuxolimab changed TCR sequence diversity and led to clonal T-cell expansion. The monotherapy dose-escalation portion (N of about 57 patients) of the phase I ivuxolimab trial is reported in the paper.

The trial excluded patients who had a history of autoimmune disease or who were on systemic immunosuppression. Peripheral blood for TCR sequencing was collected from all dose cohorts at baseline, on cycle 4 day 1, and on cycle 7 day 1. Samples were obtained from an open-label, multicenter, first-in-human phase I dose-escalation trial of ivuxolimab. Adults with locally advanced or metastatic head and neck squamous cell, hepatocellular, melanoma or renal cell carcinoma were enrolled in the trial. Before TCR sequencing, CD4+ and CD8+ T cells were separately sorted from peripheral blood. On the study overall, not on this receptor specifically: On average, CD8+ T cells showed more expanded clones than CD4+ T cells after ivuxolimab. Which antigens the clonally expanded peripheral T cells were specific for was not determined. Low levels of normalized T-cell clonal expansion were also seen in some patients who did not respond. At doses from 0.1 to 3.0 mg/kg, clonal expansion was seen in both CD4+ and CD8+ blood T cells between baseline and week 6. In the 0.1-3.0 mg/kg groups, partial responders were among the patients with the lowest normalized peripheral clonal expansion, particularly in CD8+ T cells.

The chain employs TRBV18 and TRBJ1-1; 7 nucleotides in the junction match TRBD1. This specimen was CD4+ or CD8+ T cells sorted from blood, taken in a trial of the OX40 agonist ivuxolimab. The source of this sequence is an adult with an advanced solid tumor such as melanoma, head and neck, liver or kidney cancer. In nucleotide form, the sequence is TGTGCCAGCTCACCACAGGGGGCGAACACTGAAGCTTTCTTT. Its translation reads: CASSPQGANTEAFF.